The present TCR beta chain was sequenced within a study of T-cell memory formation after mild COVID-19. Study information: Clusters were largely donor specific.

For this clonotype: Its antigen is undetermined.

TCRdb reanalysed the 5' RACE reads using MiXCR and keeps one entry per CDR3 protein. The data hold 550,000 to 700,000 distinct CDR3 sequences, with approximately 19% observed a single time. Per the germline V gene, CDR1 is SGHRS and CDR2 is YFSETQ. This CDR3 region has 14 residues. Trimming removed 3 bases from V and 3 bases from J; junction bases left unmatched: 1. Study findings and constraints: Clones shrinking between day 15 and 85 showed a balanced CD4/CD8 split, and those that grew later tilted toward CD4+.

The J gene is TRBJ1-4, the V gene TRBV5-1, with 8 bases that match TRBD1. This TCR derives from an adult woman who had mild COVID-19 (a few samples of this study predate the infection). Cell type and time point are not known. Sequenced: PBMCs or a T cell subset sorted from them (not recorded which). This CDR3 reads CASSWGQANEKLFF. The DNA of the CDR3 is TGCGCCAGCAGCTGGGGACAGGCTAATGAAAAACTGTTTTTT. Full variable domain (rest looked up from reference TRBV5-1 and TRBJ1-4): KAGVTQTPRYLIKTRGQQVTLSCSPISGHRSVSWYQQTPGQGLQFLFEYFSETQRNKGNFPGRFSGRQFSNSRSEMNVSTLELGDSALYLCASSWGQANEKLFFGSGTQLSVL.